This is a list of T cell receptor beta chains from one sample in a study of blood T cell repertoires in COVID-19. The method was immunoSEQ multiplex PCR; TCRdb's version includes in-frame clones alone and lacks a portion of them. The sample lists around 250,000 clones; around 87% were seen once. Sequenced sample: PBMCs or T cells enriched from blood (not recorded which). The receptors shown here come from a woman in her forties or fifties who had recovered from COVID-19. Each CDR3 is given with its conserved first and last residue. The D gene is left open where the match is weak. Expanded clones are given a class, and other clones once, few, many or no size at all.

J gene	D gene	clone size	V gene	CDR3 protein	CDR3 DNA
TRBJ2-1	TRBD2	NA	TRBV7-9	CASSRHSGSSYNEQFF	TGTGCCAGCAGTCGCCATAGCGGGAGCTCCTACAATGAGCAGTTCTTC
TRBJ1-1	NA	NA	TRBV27	CASSFGQYTEAFF	TGTGCCAGCAGTTTCGGACAGTACACTGAAGCTTTCTTT
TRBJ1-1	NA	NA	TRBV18	CASSEQGQDTEAFF	TGTGCCAGCTCAGAACAAGGACAAGACACTGAAGCTTTCTTT
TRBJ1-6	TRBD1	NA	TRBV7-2	CASSRWGQGGSYNSPLHF	TGTGCCAGCAGCCGCTGGGGACAGGGCGGCTCCTATAATTCACCCCTCCACTTT
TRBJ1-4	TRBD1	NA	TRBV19	CASMDRAELFF	TGTGCCAGTATGGACAGGGCGGAACTGTTTTTT
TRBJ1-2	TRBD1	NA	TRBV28	CASRTRTGNKLVYGYTF	TGTGCCAGTAGGACCCGGACAGGGAATAAACTGGTATATGGCTACACCTTC
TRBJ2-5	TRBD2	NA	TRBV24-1	CATSDSLAGGKLETQYF	TGTGCCACCAGTGATTCACTAGCGGGAGGTAAACTAGAGACCCAGTACTTC
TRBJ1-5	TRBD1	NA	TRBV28	CASVGARGRRGNQPQHF	TGTGCCAGTGTTGGCGCCAGGGGGCGCAGGGGCAATCAGCCCCAGCATTTT
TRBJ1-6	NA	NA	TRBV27	CASSSPTPNSPLHF	TGTGCCAGCAGTTCGCCTACGCCTAATTCACCCCTCCACTTT
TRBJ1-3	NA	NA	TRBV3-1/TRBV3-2	CASSQGASLLSGNTIYF	TGTGCCAGCAGCCAAGGGGCCAGCCTCCTCTCTGGAAACACCATATATTTT
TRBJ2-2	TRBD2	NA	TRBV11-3	CASSLNGEGFTGELFF	TGTGCCAGCAGCTTAAATGGGGAGGGATTCACCGGGGAGCTGTTTTTT
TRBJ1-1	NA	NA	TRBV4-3	CASSQDSAVNTEAFF	TGCGCCAGCAGCCAAGACAGCGCCGTGAACACTGAAGCTTTCTTT
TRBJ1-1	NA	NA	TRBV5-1	CASSIVGQPNTEAFF	TGCGCCAGCAGCATAGTAGGACAGCCCAACACTGAAGCTTTCTTT
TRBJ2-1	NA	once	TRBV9	CASSGTGLNYNEQFF	TGTGCCAGCAGCGGGACCGGACTAAACTACAATGAGCAGTTCTTC
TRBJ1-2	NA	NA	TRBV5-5	CASSLGVRNYGYTF	TGTGCCAGCAGCCTAGGGGTAAGAAACTATGGCTACACCTTC
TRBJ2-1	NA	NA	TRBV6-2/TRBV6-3	CASSYSNNYLGNEQFF	TGTGCCAGCAGTTACTCGAACAACTATCTCGGGAATGAGCAGTTCTTC
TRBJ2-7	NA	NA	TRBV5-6	CASSLVQSASYEQYF	TGTGCCAGCAGCTTAGTACAGTCCGCGTCCTACGAGCAGTACTTC
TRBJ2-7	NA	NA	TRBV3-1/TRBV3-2	CASSQGGDGSREQYF	TGTGCCAGCAGCCAAGGAGGTGACGGGAGTCGAGAGCAGTACTTC
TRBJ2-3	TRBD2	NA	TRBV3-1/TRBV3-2	CASSQDILAGTDTQYF	TGTGCCAGCAGCCAAGATATACTAGCGGGAACAGATACGCAGTATTTT
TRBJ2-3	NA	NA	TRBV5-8	CASSLVAGPDTQYF	TGTGCCAGCAGCTTGGTGGCAGGGCCAGATACGCAGTATTTT
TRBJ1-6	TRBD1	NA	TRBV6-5	CASSRDRGTSPLHF	TGTGCCAGCAGCCGGGACAGGGGTACTTCACCCCTCCACTTT
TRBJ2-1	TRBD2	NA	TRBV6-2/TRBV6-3	CASSYAPAGGYNEQFF	TGTGCCAGCAGTTACGCTCCAGCGGGAGGATACAATGAGCAGTTCTTC